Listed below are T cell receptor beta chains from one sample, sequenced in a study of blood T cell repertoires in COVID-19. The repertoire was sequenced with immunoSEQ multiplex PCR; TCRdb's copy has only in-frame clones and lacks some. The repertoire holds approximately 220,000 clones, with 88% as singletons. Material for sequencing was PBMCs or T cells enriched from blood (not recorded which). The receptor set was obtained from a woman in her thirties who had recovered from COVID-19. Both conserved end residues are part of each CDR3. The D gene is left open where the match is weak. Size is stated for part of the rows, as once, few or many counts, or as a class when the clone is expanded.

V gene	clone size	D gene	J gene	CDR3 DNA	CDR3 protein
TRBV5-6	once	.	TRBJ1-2	TGTGCCAGCAGCCCGCCCGGGGCTAACTATGGCTACACCTTC	CASSPPGANYGYTF
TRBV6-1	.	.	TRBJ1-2	TGTGCCAGCAGTGAATCGCAGGGTAGTGGCTACACCTTC	CASSESQGSGYTF
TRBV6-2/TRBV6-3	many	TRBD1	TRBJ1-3	TGTGCCAGCAGTGACGGCAGGGGGACTGGAAACACCATATATTTT	CASSDGRGTGNTIYF
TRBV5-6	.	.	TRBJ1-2	TGTGCCAGCAGCCCCGACCAGGGCGGGAGCTACACCTTC	CASSPDQGGSYTF
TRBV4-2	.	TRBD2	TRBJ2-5	TGTGCCAGCAGCCCAGTCGCGGGGGGGCCTCAAGAGACCCAGTACTTC	CASSPVAGGPQETQYF
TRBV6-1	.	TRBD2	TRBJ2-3	TGTGCCAGCAGTGAAGATGGACTAGTGGAGAAGTATTTT	CASSEDGLVEKYF
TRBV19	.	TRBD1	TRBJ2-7	TGTGCCAGTAGTAGCCGACAGGGGGAAAACTACGAGCAGTACTTC	CASSSRQGENYEQYF
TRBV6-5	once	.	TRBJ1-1	TGTGCCAGCAGTTACCTCCCTAACACGGAGAACGCTGAAGCTTTCTTT	CASSYLPNTENAEAFF
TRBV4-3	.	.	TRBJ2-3	TGCGCCAGCAGCCTCCACAGTGGGTTAAGCACAGATACGCAGTATTTT	CASSLHSGLSTDTQYF
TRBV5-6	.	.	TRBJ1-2	TGTGCCAGCAGCTTGGGGCCGTCTTTCTACACCTTC	CASSLGPSFYTF
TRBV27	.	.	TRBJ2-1	TGTGCCAGCAGTTTTGAGATCACCGGCGGGTATGAGCAGTTCTTC	CASSFEITGGYEQFF
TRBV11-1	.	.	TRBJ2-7	TGTGCCAGCAGCCCGAGGACTGGGCCCTACGAGCAGTACTTC	CASSPRTGPYEQYF
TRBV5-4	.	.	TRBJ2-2	TGTGCCAGCAGCTTGGTAGCGCGTTTCTCGAACACCGGGGAGCTGTTTTTT	CASSLVARFSNTGELFF
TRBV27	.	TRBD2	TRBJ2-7	TGTGCCAGCAGTCTGATACTAGCGGGGGGGCCCTACGAGCAGTACTTC	CASSLILAGGPYEQYF
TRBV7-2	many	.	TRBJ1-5	TGTGCCAGCAGCTTAAAAACGTCGAGGGCGGGGGTCAATCAGCCCCAGCATTTT	CASSLKTSRAGVNQPQHF
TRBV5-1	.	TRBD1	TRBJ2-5	TGCGCCAGCCACCAGGGACAGATCCAAGAGACCCAGTACTTC	CASHQGQIQETQYF
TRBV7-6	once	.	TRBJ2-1	TGTGCCAGCAGGAAGCTAGTCGAGACCCTAGACGATGAGCAGTTCTTC	CASRKLVETLDDEQFF
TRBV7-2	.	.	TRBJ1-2	TGTGCCAGCAGCTTTAGGTACTCCTCGGGAGGCTACACCTTC	CASSFRYSSGGYTF
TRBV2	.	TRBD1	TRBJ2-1	TGTGCCAGCAGTTTTCAGGGGGCTAATGAGCAGTTCTTC	CASSFQGANEQFF
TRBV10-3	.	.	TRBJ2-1	TGTGCCATCAGTGAGGCAGCCTACAATGAGCAGTTCTTC	CAISEAAYNEQFF
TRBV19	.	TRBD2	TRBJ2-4	TGTGCCGCCTCACTAGCGGGGGGGCCTGCCGACAAAAACATTCAGTACTTC	CAASLAGGPADKNIQYF
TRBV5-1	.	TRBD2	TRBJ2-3	TGCGCCAGCAGCCCCCCAGTTAGCGGGGGCTTCTCTAGCACAGATACGCAGTATTTT	CASSPPVSGGFSSTDTQYF
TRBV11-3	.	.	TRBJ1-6	TGTGCCAGCAGCTTAGGGGCGGGTTCACCCCTCCACTTT	CASSLGAGSPLHF
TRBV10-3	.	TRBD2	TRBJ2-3	TGTGCCATCAGTTTGGTCGGGGGGAGTACAGATACGCAGTATTTT	CAISLVGGSTDTQYF
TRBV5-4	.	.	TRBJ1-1	TGTGCCAGCAGCTTGATCGGGGGGAACACTGAAGCTTTCTTT	CASSLIGGNTEAFF
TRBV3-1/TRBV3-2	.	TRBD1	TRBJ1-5	TGTGCCAGCAGACCTAGACAGGGCAGCAATCAGCCCCAGCATTTT	CASRPRQGSNQPQHF
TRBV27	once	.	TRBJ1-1	TGTGCCAGCAGTTCGACCTCCCAGGACTGGAGGGTAGAAGCTTTCTTT	CASSSTSQDWRVEAFF
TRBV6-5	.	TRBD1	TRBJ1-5	TGTGCCAGCAGCCCCGGACAGGGACACAATCAGCCCCAGCATTTT	CASSPGQGHNQPQHF
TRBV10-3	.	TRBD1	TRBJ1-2	TGTGCCATCAGTGGGGGGACAGACTGGACGGGCTACACCTTC	CAISGGTDWTGYTF
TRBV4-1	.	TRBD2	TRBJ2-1	TGCGCCAGCAGCCGGGGGGGACTAGCGGGAAGTTACAATGAGCAGTTCTTC	CASSRGGLAGSYNEQFF
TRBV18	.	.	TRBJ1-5	TGTGCCAGCTCATCGTTTACAGCTCAAGTCGGGCCCCAGCATTTT	CASSSFTAQVGPQHF
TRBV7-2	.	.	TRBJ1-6	TGTGCCAGCAGCTTATATGCAGCGAATTCACCCCTCCACTTT	CASSLYAANSPLHF
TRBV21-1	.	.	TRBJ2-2	TGTGCCAGCAGCAAAGGAGTCTTGCTAGCGGGGAACACCGGGGAGCTGTTTTTT	CASSKGVLLAGNTGELFF
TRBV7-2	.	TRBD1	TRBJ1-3	TGTGCCAGCAGCATGGACAGGGTTTTTGGAAACACCATATATTTT	CASSMDRVFGNTIYF
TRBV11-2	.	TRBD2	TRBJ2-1	TGTGCCAGCAGCTGGGGGGGATCGGCGCTTGGCCCCTACAATGAGCAGTTCTTC	CASSWGGSALGPYNEQFF
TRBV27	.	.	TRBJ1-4	TGTGCCAGCAAAAACAGAATTATTGAAAAACTGTTTTTT	CASKNRIIEKLFF
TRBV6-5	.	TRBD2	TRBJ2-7	TGTGCCAGCCCGGCGGGGGACCAACCCTACGAGCAGTACTTC	CASPAGDQPYEQYF
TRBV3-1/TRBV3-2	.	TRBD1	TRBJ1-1	TGTGCCAGCAGCCCCGGACAGGGGGCGCAAGCTTTCTTT	CASSPGQGAQAFF
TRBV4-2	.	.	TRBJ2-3	TGTGCCAGCAGCCTGTCGACATTCAAGGGGACAGATACGCAGTATTTT	CASSLSTFKGTDTQYF
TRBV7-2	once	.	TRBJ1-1	TGTGCCAGCAGCTTAAATGGCAGGCACACTGAAGCTTTCTTT	CASSLNGRHTEAFF
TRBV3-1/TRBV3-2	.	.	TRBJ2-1	TGTGCCAGCAGCCAAGGGCACTACAATGAGCAGTTCTTC	CASSQGHYNEQFF
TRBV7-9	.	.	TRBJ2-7	TGTGCCAGCAGCCTTGGGAGGGGGAGTTCATCCGAGCAGTACTTC	CASSLGRGSSSEQYF
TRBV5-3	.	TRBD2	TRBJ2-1	TGTGCCAGAAGCCTGGAGGGACTAGCGGGGGGGCTCAATGAGCAGTTCTTC	CARSLEGLAGGLNEQFF
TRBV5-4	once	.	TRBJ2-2	TGTGCCAGCAGCTGGGGGGGCAGGGGCACCGGGGAGCTGTTTTTT	CASSWGGRGTGELFF
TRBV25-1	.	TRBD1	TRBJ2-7	TGTGCCAGCAGTCCACGGGACAGGGCGAGGGAGCAGTACTTC	CASSPRDRAREQYF
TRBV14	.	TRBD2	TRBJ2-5	TGTGCCAGCAGCCCCCAGACTAGCGGGGGGGCCGGAGAAAAAGAGACCCAGTACTTC	CASSPQTSGGAGEKETQYF
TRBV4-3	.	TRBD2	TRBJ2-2	TGCGCCAGCAGCCGAAGAAGCGGGGGATTCACCGGGGAGCTGTTTTTT	CASSRRSGGFTGELFF
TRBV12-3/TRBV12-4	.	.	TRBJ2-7	TGTGCCAGCAGTCTTGATGCCAGGGACGAGCAGTACTTC	CASSLDARDEQYF
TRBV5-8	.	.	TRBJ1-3	TGTGCCAGCAGCTTGGGAATATCGTCGGGTCCTGGAAACACCATATATTTT	CASSLGISSGPGNTIYF
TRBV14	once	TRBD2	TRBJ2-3	TGTGCCAGCAGCGCCCGACCAGCGGGGGGGCGAGATACGCAGTATTTT	CASSARPAGGRDTQYF
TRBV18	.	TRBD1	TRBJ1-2	TGTGCCAGCTCACCTAGGACAGGGGATCATAGAAACTATGGCTACACCTTC	CASSPRTGDHRNYGYTF
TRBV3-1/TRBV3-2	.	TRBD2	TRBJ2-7	TGTGCCAGCAGCCCCCTAGCGGGGGGGAACAGATACGAGCAGTACTTC	CASSPLAGGNRYEQYF
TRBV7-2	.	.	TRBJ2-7	TGTGCCAGCACCGTTCCACGGGGGTCCTACGAGCAGTACTTC	CASTVPRGSYEQYF
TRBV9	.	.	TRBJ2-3	TGTGCCAGCAGCGGATTCTACGACACAGATACGCAGTATTTT	CASSGFYDTDTQYF
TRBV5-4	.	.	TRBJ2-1	TGTGCCAGCAGCACAGACGCCCGCTCCTACAATGAGCAGTTCTTC	CASSTDARSYNEQFF
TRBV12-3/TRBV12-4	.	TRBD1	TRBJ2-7	TGTGCCAGCAGTGGGGACAGGGTCTACGAGCAGTACTTC	CASSGDRVYEQYF
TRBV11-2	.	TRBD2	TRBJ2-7	TGTGCCAGCAGCTTAGCGGGGGGGCCGTACGAGCAGTACTTC	CASSLAGGPYEQYF
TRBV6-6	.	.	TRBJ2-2	TGTGCCAGCAGTTACCTAAGCACCGGGGAGCTGTTTTTT	CASSYLSTGELFF